At least ten counts were recorded for the clone carrying this T cell receptor (beta chain). This entry is derived from a study of metastatic and nonmetastatic thyroid tumors. Study-wide context: Patients with malignant and benign thyroid disease provided blood and tumor or nodule tissue, whose repertoires were compared.

The entire patient cohort was treatment-naive prior to thyroid surgery. The CDR3 is 13 residues long. Between the trimmed V and J ends, which lost 4 bases and 2 bases, there was a span of 8 bases. CDR1 and CDR2 (germline): MNHEY, SMNVEV (reference sequence). As originally analysed: It was from CDR3 differences across clinicopathological groups that a distant-metastasis classifier for papillary thyroid cancer was built. MiXCR was used by TCRdb to re-call the PCR reads. TCRdb, not the original authors, processed these V and J calls. The table lists about 16,000 clones, around 31% of them singletons. The sequenced sample was tumor tissue. This chain joins TRBV27 and TRBJ1-1, with D possibly TRBD1 on 6 matching bases. This receptor was identified in a male donor with papillary thyroid cancer or a benign thyroid nodule (not recorded which). Some clones in this sample may be carry-over from other donors' samples. CDR3 nucleotide sequence: TGTGCCAGCAGTTCCAGGGGCAACACTGAAGCTTTCTTT. Protein: CASSSRGNTEAFF.